These 13 T cell receptor beta chains were sequenced from one sample in a study of T-cell memory formation after mild COVID-19. TCRdb reprocessed the 5' RACE reads via MiXCR and lists one record per CDR3 protein. The data show 130,000 to 150,000 distinct CDR3 sequences, with about a fifth seen just once and 2% to 2.5% held by the top ten. Sequencing was carried out using PBMCs or a T cell subset sorted from them (not recorded which). Receptors originate from an adult woman who had mild COVID-19 (a few samples of this study predate the infection). Cell type and time point are not known.

This clonotype has just a few counts. The chain carries TRBV29-1 and TRBJ2-4, with D perhaps TRBD2 (6 bases). Trimming cost V 7 bases and J 6 bases, with 22 bases left between them. Germline lookup yields CDR1 SQVTM and CDR2 ANQGSEA. This CDR3 is 15 amino acids long. The chain's CDR3 is CSAPGVSGQRNIQYF. The CDR3 nucleotides read TGCAGCGCCCCGGGGGTTAGTGGGCAGCGAAACATTCAGTACTTC.

This sequence joins TRBV28 and TRBJ2-7, with 7 bases lining up with TRBD1. Losses at the gene ends were 1 base for V and 3 bases for J; bases not matched to a gene: 3. Per the germline V gene, CDR1 is MDHEN and CDR2 is SYDVKM. The CDR3 loop spans 14 amino acids. CDR3 protein: CASSLSQGSYEQYF. DNA for the CDR3: TGTGCCAGCAGTTTATCACAGGGGAGCTACGAGCAGTACTTC.

This chain connects TRBV5-5 to TRBJ2-5; 10 bases are a match to TRBD2. Trimming cost V 4 bases and J 0 bases; bases outside gene matches: 9. CDR1 SGHKS and CDR2 YYEKEE come from the germline V gene (reference sequence). The CDR3 contains 17 residues. Here the CDR3 DNA reads TGTGCCAGCAGCCGGTGGGCTAGCGGGGGAAACCAAGAGACCCAGTACTTC. Amino acids: CASSRWASGGNQETQYF. The full variable domain, completed using reference TRBV5-5 and TRBJ2-5, is DAGVTQSPTHLIKTRGQQVTLRCSPISGHKSVSWYQQVLGQGPQFIFQYYEKEERGRGNFPDRFSARQFPNYSSELNVNALLLGDSALYLCASSRWASGGNQETQYFGPGTRLLVL.

The chain employs TRBV6-2 or TRBV6-3 and TRBJ1-5; perhaps TRBD1 as D (5 bases). This CDR3 comprises 16 residues. CDR1 MNHEY and CDR2 SVGEGT come from the germline V gene. Trimming removed 6 bases from V and 0 bases from J, with 15 bases in between. CDR3 nucleotide sequence: TGTGCCAGCAGACTATCGACAGACAATAGCAATCAGCCCCAGCATTTT. Translating gives CASRLSTDNSNQPQHF.

This CDR3 reads CASSLTPQGMSYGYTF. The CDR3 DNA follows: TGTGCCAGCAGCTTAACCCCCCAGGGGATGTCCTATGGCTACACCTTC. The genes are TRBV7-2 and TRBJ1-2; possibly TRBD1 for D (6 bases). V was clipped by 2 bases and J by 4 bases, with 17 bases between them. There are 16 residues in the CDR3. Germline V gene lookup returns CDR1 SGHTA and CDR2 FQGNSA.

The V call is TRBV7-2, the J call TRBJ2-1; 10 bases fit TRBD1. The CDR3 totals 19 residues. Looked up from germline, CDR1 is SGHTA and CDR2 is FQGNSA. V was pared by 5 bases and J by 6 bases, with 19 bases of the junction left unmatched. The CDR3 reads CASSPQGQGWLEVGNEQFF. The CDR3, as DNA: TGTGCCAGCAGCCCCCAGGGACAGGGGTGGCTAGAGGTTGGCAATGAGCAGTTCTTC. The entire variable domain, with the rest obtained from reference TRBV7-2 and TRBJ2-1, is as follows: GAGVSQSPSNKVTEKGKDVELRCDPISGHTALYWYRQSLGQGLEFLIYFQGNSAPDKSGLPSDRFSAERTGGSVSTLTIQRTQQEDSAVYLCASSPQGQGWLEVGNEQFFGPGTRLTVL.

This clonotype was detected a few times. V is TRBV7-9 and J is TRBJ1-1; maybe TRBD1 (6 bases). V was pared by 0 bases and J by 1 base, with 12 bases between. The CDR3 contains 16 residues. CDR1 is SEHNR and CDR2 is FQNEAQ in the germline V gene (reference sequence). The CDR3 here is CASSLAAGRGNTEAFF. The CDR3 nucleotides read TGTGCCAGCAGCTTAGCGGCCGGCAGGGGGAACACTGAAGCTTTCTTT.

This clonotype was seen more than once but under ten times. The chain couples TRBV11-2 to TRBJ1-5; no clear D gene. The CDR3 has 14 residues. Germline CDR1 is SGHAT and CDR2 is FQNNGV. Trimming shortened V by 0 bases and J by 9 bases, and 12 bases separated the two germline ends. The CDR3 here is CASSLEGPTGPQHF. CDR3 nucleotides: TGTGCCAGCAGCTTAGAAGGACCAACGGGGCCCCAGCATTTT.

This chain connects TRBV5-1 to TRBJ2-1; D gene unclear. Germline V gene sequence: CDR1 SGHRS, CDR2 YFSETQ. Deletions cut 1 base from V and 4 bases from J, with 6 bases between. The CDR3 contains 13 residues. CDR3 loop: CASSLSSYNEQFF. The CDR3, as DNA: TGCGCCAGCAGCTTGTCCTCGTACAATGAGCAGTTCTTC.

This rearrangement joins TRBV5-4 to TRBJ2-5; maybe TRBD1 (6 bases). The CDR3 has 14 residues. Germline CDR1 is SGHNT and CDR2 is YYREEE (reference sequence). V was cut by 2 bases and J by 1 base, with 9 bases left in between. The chain's CDR3 is CASSFPGAQETQYF. The CDR3 DNA sequence: TGTGCCAGCAGCTTTCCAGGGGCCCAAGAGACCCAGTACTTC.

The chain combines TRBV28 with TRBJ2-1; 10 bases map to TRBD1. With V trimmed by 2 bases and J by 6 bases, 4 bases remained unmatched. The CDR3 extends over 15 amino acids. The germline V gene has CDR1 MDHEN and CDR2 SYDVKM. The CDR3 sequence: CASSLPDRGGNEQFF. As DNA, the CDR3 is TGTGCCAGCAGTTTACCGGACAGGGGGGGCAATGAGCAGTTCTTC.

A few counts support this clonotype. Written as DNA, the CDR3 is TGTGCCAGCAGCGCGAACCCCGGGACAGGCTTGAAGAATGAGCAGTTCTTC. Protein: CASSANPGTGLKNEQFF. The chain combines TRBV7-8 with TRBJ2-1, with TRBD1 matching over 8 bases. CDR3 length: 17 amino acids. The trim removed 5 bases at V and 7 bases at J, leaving 16 bases unmatched. Germline V gene sequence: CDR1 SGHVS, CDR2 FQNEAQ.

This clonotype was picked up a small number of times. The rearrangement joins TRBV7-9 to TRBJ1-2; D perhaps matches TRBD1 (6 bases). The V gene lost 5 bases and the J gene lost 4 bases, with 23 bases spanning the gap. The CDR3 runs 17 residues. Germline V gene data show CDR1 as SEHNR and CDR2 as FQNEAQ (reference sequence). CDR3 bases: TGTGCCAGCAGCGTCCGGCTTCAGGGGCAGCAATCCTATGGCTACACCTTC. Its translation: CASSVRLQGQQSYGYTF. Filled out from reference TRBV7-9 and TRBJ1-2, the complete variable domain reads DTGVSQNPRHKITKRGQNVTFRCDPISEHNRLYWYRQTLGQGPEFLTYFQNEAQLEKSRLLSDRFSAERPKGSFSTLEIQRTEQGDSAMYLCASSVRLQGQQSYGYTFGSGTRLTVV.